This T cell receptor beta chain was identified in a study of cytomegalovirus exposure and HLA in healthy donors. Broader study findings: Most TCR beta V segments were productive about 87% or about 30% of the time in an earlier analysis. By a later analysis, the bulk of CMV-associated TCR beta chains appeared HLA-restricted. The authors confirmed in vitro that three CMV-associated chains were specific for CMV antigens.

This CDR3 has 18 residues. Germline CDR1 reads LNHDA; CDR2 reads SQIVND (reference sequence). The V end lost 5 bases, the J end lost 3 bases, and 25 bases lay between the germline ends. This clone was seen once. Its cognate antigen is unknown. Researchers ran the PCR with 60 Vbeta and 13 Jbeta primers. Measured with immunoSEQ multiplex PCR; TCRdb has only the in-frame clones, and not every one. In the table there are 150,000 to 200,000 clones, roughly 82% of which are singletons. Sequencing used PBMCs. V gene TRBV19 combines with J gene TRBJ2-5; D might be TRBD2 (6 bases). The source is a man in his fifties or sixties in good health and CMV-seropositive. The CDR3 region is CASSHEWGGRGTKETQYF. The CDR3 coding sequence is TGTGCCAGTAGTCACGAGTGGGGAGGTCGGGGAACAAAAGAGACCCAGTACTTC. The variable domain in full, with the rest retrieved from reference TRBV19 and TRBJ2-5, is DGGITQSPKYLFRKEGQNVTLSCEQNLNHDAMYWYRQDPGQGLRLIYYSQIVNDFQKGDIAEGYSVSREKKESFPLTVTSAQKNPTAFYLCASSHEWGGRGTKETQYFGPGTRLLVL.